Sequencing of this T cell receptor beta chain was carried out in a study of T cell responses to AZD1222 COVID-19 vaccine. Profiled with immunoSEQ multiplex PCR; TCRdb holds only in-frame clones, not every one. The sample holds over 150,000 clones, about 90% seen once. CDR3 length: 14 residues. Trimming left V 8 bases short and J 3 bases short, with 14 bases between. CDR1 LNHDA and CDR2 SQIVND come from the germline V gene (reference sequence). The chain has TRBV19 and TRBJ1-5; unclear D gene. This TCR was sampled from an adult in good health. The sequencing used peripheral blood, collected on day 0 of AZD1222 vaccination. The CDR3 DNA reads TGTGCCAGTCGCTATAACAGAATCAATCAGCCCCAGCATTTT. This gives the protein CASRYNRINQPQHF. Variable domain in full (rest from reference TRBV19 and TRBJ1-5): DGGITQSPKYLFRKEGQNVTLSCEQNLNHDAMYWYRQDPGQGLRLIYYSQIVNDFQKGDIAEGYSVSREKKESFPLTVTSAQKNPTAFYLCASRYNRINQPQHFGDGTRLSIL.